These 30 T cell receptor beta chains came from one sample sequenced in a study of shared T cell receptors in the human thymus. This table comes from immunoSEQ multiplex PCR, and its TCRdb copy is limited to in-frame clones, with some not included. Here the sample spans some 700,000 clones, approximately 85% being singletons. This sample was also put to use in a study of human thymus T cells.

Sequenced input: thymocytes. The receptors come from a girl under two years old with a congenital heart defect.

The count of this clone is one. The chain has TRBV7-9 and TRBJ1-4; D gene unclear. Trimming pared 0 bases from V and 11 bases from J, leaving 7 bases between. The length of the CDR3 is 12 residues. CDR1 and CDR2 (germline): SEHNR, FQNEAQ (reference sequence). The CDR3 protein is CASSLATGKLFF. The CDR3 DNA is TGTGCCAGCAGCTTAGCGACCGGGAAACTGTTTTTT.

The rearrangement uses TRBV6-5 and TRBJ1-4; TRBD1 is a possible D gene (6 bases). The length of the CDR3 is 15 residues. Germline V CDR1 and CDR2: MNHEY, SVGAGI. The germline V and J ends were trimmed by 4 bases and 8 bases, with 17 bases remaining between them. The CDR3 sequence is CASSFSGTRIEKLFF. The CDR3 DNA reads as TGTGCCAGCAGTTTTTCAGGGACACGGATCGAAAAACTGTTTTTT.

The CDR3 sequence is CASSLLGGGWFETQYF. The CDR3 DNA sequence: TGCGCCAGCAGCTTGTTAGGCGGGGGGTGGTTTGAGACCCAGTACTTC. The J gene is TRBJ2-5, the V gene TRBV5-1; TRBD2 aligns across 8 bases. Germline lookup yields CDR1 SGHRS and CDR2 YFSETQ. The ends lost 1 base at V and 5 bases at J; junction bases unmatched: 10. This CDR3 spans 16 amino acids.

The chain recombines TRBV5-4 with TRBJ2-7, with 9 bases matching TRBD1. V lost 3 bases and J lost 3; bases outside the gene matches: 7. The CDR3 contains 15 residues. Germline V gene sequence: CDR1 SGHNT, CDR2 YYREEE (reference sequence). DNA for the CDR3: TGTGCCAGCAGCTCAGGAGGGACAGGGCTCTACGAGCAGTACTTC. Translation gives CASSSGGTGLYEQYF.

In this sample, this clone turned up a few times. This chain connects TRBV5-1 to TRBJ2-5, with 9 nucleotides matching TRBD2. Trimming took 5 bases from V and 2 from J; bases not matched to a gene: 19. Per the germline V gene, CDR1 is SGHRS and CDR2 is YFSETQ. The CDR3 is 19 amino acids. The CDR3 DNA is TGCGCCAGCAGGGGTGAGGTAAGGAGGACTAGCGAAGAACAAGAGACCCAGTACTTC. This encodes CASRGEVRRTSEEQETQYF.

This clone was seen more than once but under ten times. The chain links TRBV12-5 to TRBJ2-3, with a tentative D call TRBD2 (5 bases). The CDR3 has 16 residues. Germline loops: CDR1 LGHNT, CDR2 FRNRAP. V was trimmed by 3 bases and J by 3 bases, leaving 16 bases between them. CDR3 nucleotides: TGTGCTAGTGGTTTTCCTAGCACGGTCGATACAGATACGCAGTATTTT. Protein product: CASGFPSTVDTDTQYF. Full variable domain (outside the CDR3, taken from reference TRBV12-5 and TRBJ2-3): DARVTQTPRHKVTEMGQEVTMRCQPILGHNTVFWYRQTMMQGLELLAYFRNRAPLDDSGMPKDRFSAEMPDATLATLKIQPSEPRDSAVYFCASGFPSTVDTDTQYFGPGTRLTVL.

The V call is TRBV5-1, the J call TRBJ2-3; D perhaps matches TRBD1 (5 bases). Germline CDR1 and CDR2: SGHRS and YFSETQ. V lost 2 bases and J lost 0, with 16 bases in between. This CDR3 comprises 17 residues. The CDR3 nucleotides are TGCGCCAGCAGCTTCCATCAACAGGAGACCAGCACAGATACGCAGTATTTT. This encodes CASSFHQQETSTDTQYF.

The chain carries TRBV18 and TRBJ1-4, with D maybe TRBD1 (5 bases). The CDR3 loop spans 15 amino acids. CDR1 KGHSH and CDR2 LQKENI come from the germline V gene. The V end lost 1 base, the J end lost 7 bases, and 13 bases lay between the germline ends. DNA of the CDR3: TGTGCCAGCTCACCACGTCAGGGTCTAGGTGAAAAACTGTTTTTT. Its protein is CASSPRQGLGEKLFF.

The chain employs TRBV5-1 and TRBJ1-1, with a weak D call TRBD1 (6 bases). Between the trimmed V and J ends, which lost 4 bases and 5 bases, there was a span of 15 bases. Germline lookup yields CDR1 SGHRS and CDR2 YFSETQ. The CDR3 length is 14 residues. The CDR3 coding sequence is TGCGCCAGCAGCCTTGGGGGGGGGCAGACTGAAGCTTTCTTT. Amino acids: CASSLGGGQTEAFF.

The chain uses TRBV5-4 and TRBJ1-3; D uncertain. The CDR3 consists of 12 residues. V lost 4 bases to trimming and J lost 7 bases, with 9 bases between them. Germline CDR1 reads SGHNT; CDR2 reads YYREEE (reference sequence). In nucleotides, the CDR3 is TGTGCCAGCAGCGAAAGAGAGAACACCATATATTTT. Translation: CASSERENTIYF.

The V call is TRBV7-8, the J call TRBJ2-7; 9 bases match TRBD2. The CDR3 loop spans 16 amino acids. With 5 bases clipped from V and 3 bases from J, the junction kept 11 bases outside the gene matches. CDR1 SGHVS and CDR2 FQNEAQ come from the germline V gene. DNA of the CDR3: TGTGCCAGCAGCCCTCATTCTAGCGGGGATCACTACGAGCAGTACTTC. It encodes CASSPHSSGDHYEQYF.

The J gene is TRBJ1-1, the V gene TRBV11-2, with 8 bases that match TRBD1. The length of the CDR3 is 16 residues. The V gene's germline CDR1 is SGHAT and CDR2 FQNNGV. V was clipped by 5 bases and J by 5 bases; unmatched bases: 13. The CDR3 region is CASSHAAPGGGTEAFF. CDR3 sequence (DNA): TGTGCCAGCAGCCACGCCGCCCCAGGGGGCGGTACTGAAGCTTTCTTT.

The rearrangement joins TRBV30 to TRBJ1-5; weak D call: TRBD1 (6 bases). Germline CDR1 and CDR2: GTSNPN and SVGIG (reference sequence). The CDR3 runs to 13 residues. Trimming removed 8 bases from V and 3 bases from J, with 14 bases in between. The CDR3 nucleotides read TGTGCCACTTCGACAGGTACCAATCAGCCCCAGCATTTT. Translated, it gives CATSTGTNQPQHF.

V is TRBV27 and J is TRBJ2-3, with D possibly being TRBD2 (5 bases). Germline V gene sequence: CDR1 MNHEY, CDR2 SMNVEV (reference sequence). CDR3 length: 15 residues. With 8 bases removed from V and 0 bases from J, the gap between germline ends came to 15 bases. The CDR3 region has the DNA TGTGCCAGCCGGGGTGAAGTCCGAAGCACAGATACGCAGTATTTT. It encodes CASRGEVRSTDTQYF.

The gene calls are TRBV28 and TRBJ1-1, with D perhaps TRBD1 (5 bases). Germline V gene sequence: CDR1 MDHEN, CDR2 SYDVKM. Trimming removed 5 bases from V and 6 bases from J, with 16 bases in between. This CDR3 has 14 residues. This CDR3 reads CASSVWGDGAEAFF. The CDR3 DNA reads as TGTGCCAGCAGTGTTTGGGGGGACGGCGCTGAAGCTTTCTTT.

About this clone: Mismatch with germline at one junction end may stem from a read error. V is TRBV7-9 and J is TRBJ1-1; a possible D gene is TRBD1 (6 bases). The germline V gene has CDR1 SEHNR and CDR2 FQNEAQ (reference sequence). CDR3 length: 16 residues. CDR3 sequence: CDSSLGKQGENTEAFF. The CDR3 DNA sequence: TGTGACAGCAGCTTAGGGAAACAGGGAGAGAACACTGAAGCTTTCTTT.

J is TRBJ2-7 and V is TRBV28; 10 bases agree with TRBD1. Germline-derived CDR1 and CDR2 are MDHEN and SYDVKM. V trimming: 3 bases; J trimming: 5 bases; junction bases outside the gene matches: 4. This CDR3 region has 14 residues. Here the CDR3 DNA reads TGTGCCAGCAGTTTGGGACAGGGGTTCCACGAGCAGTACTTC. Translating gives CASSLGQGFHEQYF.

The chain is built from TRBV5-6 and TRBJ2-5, with D possibly being TRBD1 (6 bases). Germline V gives CDR1 SGHDT, CDR2 YYEEEE. V dropped 4 bases and J dropped 6 bases, with 19 bases sitting between them. The CDR3 is 15 amino acids. The CDR3 here is CASSHWTELGKTQYF. The CDR3 DNA reads as TGTGCCAGCAGCCATTGGACAGAATTGGGGAAGACCCAGTACTTC.

The genes are TRBV5-5 and TRBJ2-7; the match to TRBD1 covers 9 bases. The V gene's germline CDR1 is SGHKS and CDR2 YYEKEE (reference sequence). This CDR3 is built from 14 residues. The J segment lost 3 bases and the V segment lost 7 bases, leaving 8 bases of the junction unmatched. Written as DNA, the CDR3 is TGTGCCAGCGGCTACAGGGGGCCAGGCTACGAGCAGTACTTC. Protein product: CASGYRGPGYEQYF.

The V and J genes are TRBV5-6 and TRBJ2-7; TRBD1 matches at 8 bases. The CDR3 spans 14 residues. From germline, CDR1 is SGHDT and CDR2 YYEEEE. V trimming: 4 bases; J trimming: 3 bases; junction bases outside the gene matches: 6. The CDR3 nucleotides are TGTGCCAGCAGCGCGGGACAGGAGTTCTACGAGCAGTACTTC. Its protein product is CASSAGQEFYEQYF.

The V gene is TRBV5-6, the J gene TRBJ1-3; D remains ambiguous. Trimming removed 4 bases at V and 2 bases at J, with 7 bases between. Germline lookup yields CDR1 SGHDT and CDR2 YYEEEE. The CDR3 has 13 residues. The CDR3 coding sequence is TGTGCCAGCAGCCCAGCGCCTGGAAACACCATATATTTT. This sequence encodes CASSPAPGNTIYF. The full variable domain, its missing parts supplied by reference TRBV5-6 and TRBJ1-3, is DAGVTQSPTHLIKTRGQQVTLRCSPKSGHDTVSWYQQALGQGPQFIFQYYEEEERQRGNFPDRFSGHQFPNYSSELNVNALLLGDSALYLCASSPAPGNTIYFGEGSWLTVV.

The gene calls are TRBV5-1 and TRBJ2-4, with a tentative D call TRBD2 (6 bases). CDR3 length equals 14 residues. The germline CDR1 and CDR2 sequences are SGHRS and YFSETQ. Trimming removed 5 bases from V and 3 bases from J, with 12 bases in between. CDR3 sequence (DNA): TGCGCCAGCAGATGGGGGGAGGACAAAAACATTCAGTACTTC. This codes for CASRWGEDKNIQYF.

The chain combines TRBV28 with TRBJ1-5; D is ambiguous. This CDR3 is 16 amino acids long. Germline-derived CDR1 and CDR2 are MDHEN and SYDVKM. Trimming removed 3 bases from V and 5 bases from J, with 17 bases in between. The CDR3 DNA reads TGTGCCAGCAGTTTCTCGGCCAGGTTAAAGGATCAGCCCCAGCATTTT. Translated: CASSFSARLKDQPQHF.

As DNA, the CDR3 is TGTGCCAGCAGCCGGGGGGCAGACGCTAACTATGGCTACACCTTC. Translated: CASSRGADANYGYTF. The gene calls are TRBV7-2 and TRBJ1-2; tentatively, D is TRBD1 (6 bases). Germline V gene sequence: CDR1 SGHTA, CDR2 FQGNSA. There are 15 residues in the CDR3. The V end was cut by 5 bases, the J end by 0 bases, with 13 bases between.

This clone was seen more than once but under ten times. Here the CDR3 DNA reads TGTGCCAGCAGTTACCACAGGGGGACCTATGGCTACACCTTC. It yields the protein CASSYHRGTYGYTF. The chain couples TRBV6-5 to TRBJ1-2; 8 bases are a match to TRBD1. The ends lost 2 bases at V and 4 bases at J; junction bases unmatched: 3. Germline V gene sequence: CDR1 MNHEY, CDR2 SVGAGI. This CDR3 is built from 14 residues.

V and J are TRBV12-5 and TRBJ1-2, with a possible D match to TRBD1 (6 bases). CDR1 is LGHNT, CDR2 FRNRAP, per germline. This CDR3 comprises 15 residues. V was clipped by 6 bases and J by 6 bases, with 20 bases between them. The CDR3: CASGSSVTGNDGYTF. CDR3 in DNA: TGTGCTAGTGGCTCATCCGTAACAGGGAATGATGGCTACACCTTC.

Of note for this clone: Mismatch with germline at one junction end may stem from a read error. The chain recombines TRBV2 with TRBJ1-3; 8 bases match TRBD1. The CDR3 runs 10 residues. The germline gives CDR1 SNHLY, CDR2 FYNNEI. The CDR3 sequence: CASSEGTGGF. The CDR3 nucleotides read TGTGCCAGCAGTGAGGGGACAGGTGGCTTT.

This chain links TRBV7-6 with TRBJ1-4, with 10 bases aligning to TRBD1. The CDR3 runs to 18 residues. V lost 6 bases, J lost 7 bases, and 17 bases stayed unmatched. Germline V gives CDR1 SGHVS, CDR2 FNYEAQ. CDR3 sequence reads: CASSKAKLRTGGSEKLFF. The CDR3 DNA is TGTGCCAGCAGTAAAGCTAAGCTCAGGACAGGGGGGAGTGAAAAACTGTTTTTT.

The chain employs TRBV5-1 and TRBJ2-5; 8 nucleotides agree with TRBD1. Germline values: CDR1 SGHRS, CDR2 YFSETQ. The CDR3 sequence is 19 residues long. The V gene end was trimmed by 4 bases and the J gene end by 0 bases; junction bases not matched to a gene: 17. CDR3 amino acids: CASSTRPNPTGDDQETQYF. CDR3 bases: TGCGCCAGCAGCACCCGACCAAATCCGACAGGGGACGACCAAGAGACCCAGTACTTC.

The chain links TRBV27 to TRBJ2-2; TRBD2 aligns across 7 bases. The CDR3 extends over 13 amino acids. Germline V gives CDR1 MNHEY, CDR2 SMNVEV (reference sequence). The V segment lost 8 bases and the J segment 6 bases; nucleotides outside the gene matches: 6. The CDR3 reads CASGLDKAGELFF. The CDR3 DNA reads TGTGCCAGCGGACTAGACAAAGCCGGGGAGCTGTTTTTT.